This entry is about one T cell receptor (beta chain). The clone's antigen remains unknown. A read error may account for a junction end that differs from germline. The CDR3 starts with the cysteine, ends with the phenylalanine, and has 15 residues. Only the CDR3 part of the read is kept: 45 bases, read in frame from the first base. As encoded in the germline V gene, CDR1 is MNHEY while CDR2 is SVGEGT. TCRbeta-specific cDNA was reverse-transcribed from about 0.45 ug total RNA using a constant-region primer and ProtoScript II reverse transcriptase. The TCRbeta libraries were prepared through three rounds of nested multiplex PCR following a slightly modified ARM-PCR procedure. Multiplex TRBV1-TRBV30 forward primers and a Cbeta reverse primer were used in the first two PCR rounds, each of which was run for approximately 10 cycles. Sample barcodes and Illumina adapters were added in a final 25-cycle PCR with Deep VentR polymerase. Before sequencing, amplicons of 200-500 bp were purified from gel using a QIAquick gel extraction kit. TCRbeta amplicons were sequenced on an Illumina HiSeq 2500 with 250-bp paired-end reads. Turning to the authors' computational methods: Trimmomatic v0.33 was used to quality-trim the reads, and FLASH v1.2.11 was used to merge paired reads so that full CDR3 sequences could be recovered. MiGEC v1.2.1b assigned V, D and J germline segments to the rearranged TCRbeta sequences. VDJtools v1.0.0 computed clonotype statistics and Shannon-Wiener diversity indices. To reduce sampling bias, subsequent analyses other than the diversity analysis used only the 250 most abundant clonotypes in each sample. Starting from the raw public reads, TCRdb applied fastp trimming at Q25, assembled clones with MiXCR and retained in-frame beta chains. Records with the same CDR3 protein are collapsed into one entry carrying the most frequent genes and DNA. None of the V and J calls come from the authors' own analysis; TCRdb made them. This sample is represented by approximately 300,000 distinct CDR3 sequences; about 62% of them were singletons. Together, the top ten hold 9% to 10% of the sample.

TRIzol reagent was used to extract blood RNA from unsorted whole blood, while the DNeasy Blood & Tissue kit provided the germline DNA. Patients had chronic HBV infection and were treatment-naive at sampling. Four milliliters of peripheral blood were collected into K2EDTA tubes before surgery. The data were taken from a study of tumor-infiltrating lymphocytes in primary liver carcinoma listed by TCRdb under 2017. Study-level background: Five patients with histopathologically diagnosed primary liver carcinoma underwent surgical resection in China between late 2015 and 2016. The study combined TCRbeta repertoire sequencing, expression microarrays and whole-exome sequencing across five regions of each liver tumor, with adjacent normal tissue and blood. Hepatocellular carcinoma (four) or combined HCC and intrahepatic cholangiocarcinoma (one) was present in the five patients, who were three men and two women aged 30 to 69 years. Roughly 3.5 to 8 million productive TCRbeta reads were obtained per sample, and no significant difference in read depth was found between tissue types. The five patients had tumors staged T1-T3 N0M0, with maximum diameters ranging from roughly 4 to 10 cm. A total of approximately 35 specimens from 5 patients, comprising about 25 tumor regions, 5 adjacent noncancerous liver tissues and 5 peripheral blood samples, were covered by TCRbeta repertoire sequencing. Repertoires from technical replicates were highly reproducible, with mean shared-clone rates approximately 0.9 and correlation coefficients above 0.95.

The paper's findings and limits, for the study overall: Bulk unsorted samples precluded comparing CD4+ and CD8+ T cell repertoires. Repertoire overlap was found to be higher between tumor regions (mean roughly 36%) than between tumor-adjacent (roughly 17%) or tumor-blood (about 14%) pairs, consistent with antigen-driven expansion. Because only the TCR beta chain was sequenced and unpaired alpha chains were not captured, true repertoire diversity is likely underestimated. The top 250 clones accounted for a significantly greater share of the repertoire in tumors than in blood (p = 0.039). The study included only four to six patients, and the authors note findings should be validated in a larger study.

This sequence originates from a man aged 40-49 years with primary liver carcinoma and hepatitis B virus infection. Material for sequencing was peripheral blood. Here the chain combines TRBV6-2 or TRBV6-3 and TRBJ2-3; TRBD2 matches 10 bases in the middle. The DNA sequence is as follows: TGTGCCAGCATCCCTAGCGGGAGAGGGGCAGATACACAGTATTTT. This translates into CASIPSGRGADTQYF.